This TCR beta chain appears in the sequencing data of a study of OX40 agonist ivuxolimab in advanced cancers. Study-wide context: Dose-escalation patients had hepatocellular carcinoma, melanoma, renal cell or head and neck cancer. Three patients showed partial responses: one hepatocellular carcinoma and two cutaneous melanoma cases.

Libraries were prepared by immunoSEQ multiplex PCR; TCRdb keeps only in-frame clonotypes and omits some of them. Of roughly 64,000 clones in the sample, 80% to 90% were seen once. The V and J ends lost 3 bases and 4 bases respectively, with 21 bases between them. Germline V gene lookup returns CDR1 SEHNR and CDR2 FQNEAQ (reference sequence). This CDR3 is 17 amino acids long. This clonotype was obtained from an adult with an advanced solid tumor such as melanoma, head and neck, liver or kidney cancer. The sequencing here drew on CD4+ or CD8+ T cells sorted from blood, taken in a trial of the OX40 agonist ivuxolimab. J is TRBJ1-1 and V is TRBV7-9; possible D gene TRBD1, 5 bases. This chain's CDR3 is CASSFPSGGGVGTEAFF. For the CDR3, the DNA is TGTGCCAGCAGCTTTCCCAGCGGCGGAGGGGTGGGCACTGAAGCTTTCTTT.